These 26 T cell receptor beta chains share one sample of origin, sequenced in a study of T cell repertoires in cytomegalovirus infection. These receptors have no known antigen. TCRdb reanalysed the reads using MiXCR and keeps one entry per CDR3 protein. The sample includes about 830,000 distinct CDR3 sequences, approximately 29% seen only once; the top ten take around 11%. The sample consisted of cultured CD8+ T cells from PBMCs, taken from culture after CMV antigen stimulation. These receptors all stem from a human donor in good health (CMV status not recorded). Some clones in this sample may be carry-over from other donors' samples.

Notes on this clonotype: One junction end disagrees with the germline gene, perhaps due to a read error. The V and J genes are TRBV19 and TRBJ2-5, with 8 bases that match TRBD1. Germline V gives CDR1 LNHDA, CDR2 SQIVND (reference sequence). This CDR3 is 15 amino acids long. CDR3 DNA: TGTACCAGTTCCCTCGGACAGGGAGAGCGACAGACCCAGTACTTC. Translated, it gives CTSSLGQGERQTQYF.

This clonotype was recorded a few times. The chain combines TRBV3-1 with TRBJ2-7; unclear D gene. Trimming cost V 0 bases and J 0 bases, with 9 bases left between them. Germline V CDR1 and CDR2: LGHDT, YNNKEL (reference sequence). The CDR3 spans 15 residues. The CDR3 protein is CASSQDGSISYEQYF. The CDR3 DNA follows: TGTGCCAGCAGCCAAGATGGCAGTATCTCCTACGAGCAGTACTTC.

This rearrangement joins TRBV4-1 to TRBJ1-2; D not certain. The CDR3 sequence is 15 residues long. CDR1 MGHRA and CDR2 YSYEKL come from the germline V gene. The V end lost 1 base, the J end lost 3 bases, and 12 bases lay between the germline ends. The CDR3 bases are TGCGCCAGCAGCCAAGGGGAACAAAATCACTATGGCTACACCTTC. Protein sequence: CASSQGEQNHYGYTF.

The rearrangement links TRBV15 to TRBJ1-1; 11 bases map to TRBD1. CDR1 LNHNV and CDR2 YYDKDF come from the germline V gene (reference sequence). This CDR3 comprises 15 residues. J was trimmed by 1 base and V by 9 bases; bases with no gene match: 7. CDR3 sequence: CATGTGQGANTEAFF. The CDR3 coding sequence is TGTGCCACGGGGACCGGACAGGGGGCGAACACTGAAGCTTTCTTT.

The V call is TRBV6-5, the J call TRBJ1-6, with D possibly being TRBD1 (5 bases). V shed 5 bases and J shed 3 bases, with 17 bases lying between them. Germline loops: CDR1 MNHEY, CDR2 SVGAGI. The CDR3 contains 17 residues. This chain's CDR3 is CASSTLGPTYYNSPLHF. CDR3 nucleotide sequence: TGTGCCAGCAGTACCTTGGGGCCAACCTACTATAATTCACCCCTCCACTTT.

This clonotype turned up a few times. The genes are TRBV12-3 or TRBV12-4 and TRBJ2-7, with 10 bases aligning to TRBD1. The CDR3 consists of 16 residues. Trimming cost V 6 bases and J 5 bases; bases outside gene matches: 13. This CDR3 reads CASRLNRDRGFNEQYV. Written as DNA, the CDR3 is TGTGCCAGCAGGCTTAACCGGGACAGGGGTTTCAACGAGCAGTACGTC.

This clonotype was detected many times. J is TRBJ2-7 and V is TRBV7-9; D gene unclear. The germline V and J ends were trimmed by 5 bases and 6 bases, with 14 bases remaining between them. In germline, CDR1 is SEHNR, CDR2 FQNEAQ (reference sequence). The CDR3 consists of 13 residues. CDR3 sequence reads: CASSLPGPSEQYF. The CDR3 nucleotides are TGTGCCAGCAGCCTACCTGGTCCGTCCGAGCAGTACTTC.

This chain uses TRBV19 with TRBJ2-1; 8 bases agree with TRBD2. Germline V CDR1 and CDR2: LNHDA, SQIVND (reference sequence). After removal of 1 base from V and 5 bases from J, the junction contained 4 bases not matched to a gene. The CDR3 loop spans 15 amino acids. CDR3 protein: CASSIAGGRNNEQFF. The CDR3, as DNA: TGTGCCAGTAGTATAGCGGGGGGGCGGAACAATGAGCAGTTCTTC.

This clonotype came up many times. V is TRBV7-6 and J is TRBJ2-5; D not resolved. Germline assignment: CDR1 SGHVS and CDR2 FNYEAQ. The CDR3 has 15 residues. Trimming left V 6 bases short and J 2 bases short, with 16 bases between. In DNA form, the CDR3 reads TGTGCCAGCAGAGAGAGTCCACTTCCACAAGAGACCCAGTACTTC. It translates to CASRESPLPQETQYF.

This clonotype was seen a few times. The chain is built from TRBV5-1 and TRBJ2-7, with 9 bases identical to TRBD1. CDR3 length: 14 residues. From germline, CDR1 is SGHRS and CDR2 YFSETQ. V dropped 4 bases and J dropped 2; count of bases not matched to a gene: 4. Written as DNA, the CDR3 is TGCGCCAGCAGCCCGGACAGGGGAACCTACGAGCAGTACTTC. Its translation: CASSPDRGTYEQYF.

This clonotype was picked up a small number of times. The chain employs TRBV27 and TRBJ1-5; D not resolved. Trimming took 8 bases from V and 0 from J, leaving 11 bases between them. The CDR3 loop spans 14 amino acids. The germline V gene has CDR1 MNHEY and CDR2 SMNVEV (reference sequence). The CDR3 DNA sequence: TGTGCCAGCCGAAGGATTTATAGCAATCAGCCCCAGCATTTT. Residues: CASRRIYSNQPQHF.

Regarding this clonotype: One end of the junction varies from germline; a read error may be responsible. This chain links TRBV6-1 with TRBJ1-1; D unresolved. The CDR3 contains 16 residues. CDR1 and CDR2 (germline): MNHNS, SASEGT. The CDR3: CTSSEDVDGMNTEAFF. DNA for the CDR3: TGTACCAGCAGTGAAGATGTGGACGGGATGAACACTGAAGCTTTCTTT.

The chain couples TRBV20-1 to TRBJ2-2; D is tentatively TRBD1 or TRBD2 (7 bases each). In germline, CDR1 is DFQATT, CDR2 SNEGSKA (reference sequence). The CDR3 loop spans 15 amino acids. V shed 3 bases and J shed 4 bases, with 15 bases lying between them. The chain's CDR3 is CSASDRAGVTGELFF. As DNA, the CDR3 is TGCAGTGCTAGCGACAGGGCGGGGGTCACCGGGGAGCTGTTTTTT.

This clonotype was found many times. The CDR3 reads CASSLLNRGSQIIRNTEAFF. For the CDR3, the DNA is TGTGCCAGCAGCTTATTAAACAGGGGCAGCCAAATCATTAGGAACACTGAAGCTTTCTTT. The chain is built from TRBV7-8 and TRBJ1-1; TRBD1 matches 7 bases. V lost 2 bases, J lost 1 base, and 19 bases stayed unmatched. Germline CDR1 SGHVS, CDR2 FQNEAQ. The CDR3 is made up of 20 amino acids.

The V call is TRBV7-9, the J call TRBJ1-6, with unresolved D. The CDR3 has 12 residues. Germline V gene lookup returns CDR1 SEHNR and CDR2 FQNEAQ (reference sequence). Trimming cost V 5 bases and J 7 bases, with 6 bases left between them. The CDR3 nucleotides are TGTGCCAGCAGCGGGAGGAATTCACCCCTCCACTTT. Protein sequence: CASSGRNSPLHF.

The CDR3 region is CASSLQDGLNPTDTQYF. The CDR3 bases are TGTGCCAGCAGTCTCCAGGACGGGTTAAACCCGACAGATACGCAGTATTTT. The chain combines TRBV28 with TRBJ2-3; D gene ambiguous. The germline V gene has CDR1 MDHEN and CDR2 SYDVKM. CDR3 length: 17 amino acids. Trimming pared 5 bases from V and 3 bases from J, leaving 21 bases between. The full variable domain, in which reference TRBV28 and TRBJ2-3 provide the parts outside the CDR3, is DVKVTQSSRYLVKRTGEKVFLECVQDMDHENMFWYRQDPGLGLRLIYFSYDVKMKEKGDIPEGYSVSREKKERFSLILESASTNQTSMYLCASSLQDGLNPTDTQYFGPGTRLTVL.

The rearrangement links TRBV6-1 to TRBJ1-2; D perhaps matches TRBD1 (5 bases). Trimming left V 2 bases short and J 7 bases short, with 11 bases between. There are 13 residues in the CDR3. Germline V CDR1 and CDR2: MNHNS, SASEGT. CDR3 DNA: TGTGCCAGCAGTGAATGGGGACTCGCTGGCTACACCTTC. Its translation is CASSEWGLAGYTF.

This clonotype was counted between two and nine times. The chain combines TRBV7-6 with TRBJ1-6, with 12 bases aligning to TRBD1. The CDR3 is 15 residues long. The trim removed 1 base at V and 9 bases at J, leaving 1 base unmatched. Germline CDR1 and CDR2: SGHVS and FNYEAQ. The CDR3 DNA follows: TGTGCCAGCAGCTTAGAGGGACAGGGGGCTTCACCCCTCCACTTT. Its protein product is CASSLEGQGASPLHF.

The sample holds a few counts of this clonotype. The chain has TRBV7-9 and TRBJ2-7; D is possibly TRBD1 or TRBD2 (5 bases each). CDR1 is SEHNR, CDR2 FQNEAQ, per germline (reference sequence). The V gene lost 8 bases and the J gene lost 6 bases, with 23 bases spanning the gap. The CDR3 length is 15 residues. CDR3 sequence: CASAKVGGNPAEQYF. The CDR3 region has the DNA TGTGCCAGCGCTAAGGTTGGGGGAAACCCGGCCGAGCAGTACTTC.

This clonotype was seen ten or more times. This chain joins TRBV7-2 and TRBJ2-5; possibly TRBD1 for D (5 bases). The CDR3 length is 15 residues. V gave up 1 base and J gave up 4 bases, with 13 bases separating them. Germline V gene sequence: CDR1 SGHTA, CDR2 FQGNSA. CDR3 sequence (DNA): TGTGCCAGCAGCTTAGAGGGCGCAGGGATAGAGACCCAGTACTTC. This translates into CASSLEGAGIETQYF.

This clonotype showed up just a few times. The chain carries TRBV11-2 and TRBJ1-6; D unclear. Per the germline V gene, CDR1 is SGHAT and CDR2 is FQNNGV. The CDR3 is 15 residues long. Trimming shortened V by 5 bases and J by 10 bases, and 18 bases separated the two germline ends. The CDR3 bases are TGTGCCAGCAGCGAATGGTCGCGTGAAGGATCACCCCTCCACTTT. Its protein is CASSEWSREGSPLHF. Looking up the rest from reference TRBV11-2 and TRBJ1-6 gives the full variable domain: EAGVAQSPRYKIIEKRQSVAFWCNPISGHATLYWYQQILGQGPKLLIQFQNNGVVDDSQLPKDRFSAERLKGVDSTLKIQPAKLEDSAVYLCASSEWSREGSPLHFGNGTRLTVT.

This clonotype was seen once. The conserved phenylalanine or tryptophan normally closing the CDR3 is absent here, so this likely arose from a read error. V usage is TRBV4-1 and J usage is TRBJ1-5; D not resolved. Trimming shortened V by 1 base and J by 5 bases, and 6 bases separated the two germline ends. The CDR3 has 13 residues. CDR1 is MGHRA and CDR2 is YSYEKL in the germline V gene. The CDR3 bases are TGCGCCAGCAGCCAAGTCGGAGATCAGCCCCAGCATCTT. It specifies CASSQVGDQPQHL.

The chain joins TRBV6-2 or TRBV6-3 to TRBJ2-7, with TRBD1 as a possible D gene (6 bases). CDR1 and CDR2 from the germline V gene are MNHEY and SVGEGT. Deletions cut 0 bases from V and 4 bases from J, with 19 bases between. This CDR3 is 17 amino acids long. CDR3 residues: CASSYSKGPGDPYEQYV. Written as DNA, the CDR3 is TGTGCCAGCAGTTACTCGAAGGGCCCAGGGGATCCTTACGAGCAGTACGTC.

The table lists this clonotype with a few counts. The genes are TRBV12-3 or TRBV12-4 and TRBJ1-1; D might be TRBD1 (5 bases). Trimming removed 7 bases from V and 5 bases from J, with 14 bases in between. This CDR3 is 13 amino acids long. The CDR3 reads CASTHLGVTEAFF. The CDR3 DNA sequence: TGTGCCAGCACCCACTTAGGGGTAACTGAAGCTTTCTTT.

The chain carries TRBV4-3 and TRBJ1-1, with 9 bases aligning to TRBD1. The ends lost 4 bases at V and 0 bases at J; junction bases unmatched: 9. CDR1 is LGHNA and CDR2 is YSLEER in the germline V gene. The CDR3 loop spans 17 amino acids. The CDR3 DNA sequence: TGCGCCAGCAGCCTAGAACTGACAGGGGGGATGAACACTGAAGCTTTCTTT. This sequence encodes CASSLELTGGMNTEAFF.

This clonotype came up many times. The rearrangement uses TRBV7-9 and TRBJ2-4; 10 nucleotides align to TRBD2. V shed 4 bases and J 0 bases; nucleotides not matched to a gene: 3. CDR1 SEHNR and CDR2 FQNEAQ come from the germline V gene (reference sequence). This CDR3 has 16 residues. The DNA of the CDR3 is TGTGCCAGCAGCTCACCTAGCGGGGGAGCCAAAAACATTCAGTACTTC. Protein: CASSSPSGGAKNIQYF.